One sample yielded the 7 T cell receptor beta chains listed below, sequenced in a study of Ad26.COV2.S vaccination and SARS-CoV-2 variants (dated by TCRdb to the early 2020s). Read against the paper, the sample's treatment or condition label means: around 19 received Ad26.COV2.S at low or high dose, single or two shots; five or six received placebo; per-sample allocation not given. Repertoires of vaccine and placebo recipients were sequenced from samples taken on day 63 after the first injection. Libraries were made using the immunoSEQ multiplex PCR assay. Held by TCRdb, this immuneACCESS table contains in-frame sequences only and omits some clones. Under half of the omission traces to an unresolved V gene where checked; the cause of the rest is unknown. The sample includes hundreds of thousands of clones, with over 75% observed a single time. The ten biggest clones cover less than 15% of the sample.

The source material was peripheral blood, sampled in a trial of Ad26.COV2.S vaccine versus placebo. These receptors all come from a person between 18 and 65 years old who received the Ad26.COV2.S COVID-19 vaccine or a placebo.

The J gene is TRBJ1-1, the V gene TRBV6-5; no definite D call. Deletions cut 6 bases from V and 1 base from J, with 9 bases between. The germline gives CDR1 MNHEY, CDR2 SVGAGI. The CDR3 runs 13 residues. In nucleotides, the CDR3 is TGTGCCAGCAGGAAGGGCCCGAACACTGAAGCTTTCTTT. It is translated as CASRKGPNTEAFF.

CDR3 in DNA: TGCAGCGTTGGGGACTTTAATGAAAAACTGTTTTTT. This gives the protein CSVGDFNEKLFF. The V call is TRBV29-1, the J call TRBJ1-4, with a weak D call TRBD1 (5 bases). The length of the CDR3 is 12 residues. CDR1 is SQVTM, CDR2 ANQGSEA, per germline. Trimming took off 4 bases at V and 4 bases at J, with 7 bases between the two ends.

The gene calls are TRBV4-1 and TRBJ2-7, with D maybe TRBD2 (6 bases). The CDR3 contains 17 residues. Germline CDR1 MGHRA, CDR2 YSYEKL. Trimming left V 0 bases short and J 6 bases short, with 21 bases between. CDR3 amino acids: CASSQESGDGLTGEQYF. CDR3 DNA sequence: TGCGCCAGCAGCCAAGAGTCGGGGGACGGTCTTACGGGCGAGCAGTACTTC.

The genes are TRBV18 and TRBJ1-1; 9 positions agree with TRBD1. There are 14 residues in the CDR3. Germline values: CDR1 KGHSH, CDR2 LQKENI. Losses at the gene ends were 3 bases for V and 10 bases for J; bases not matched to a gene: 9. The CDR3 DNA is TGTGCCAGCTCACCTGCTACAGGGGGCAAGGGAGCTTTCTTT. This encodes CASSPATGGKGAFF.

The rearrangement uses TRBV5-4 and TRBJ2-1; 12 positions match TRBD2. V lost 0 bases and J lost 7; bases outside the gene matches: 5. This CDR3 region has 16 residues. Per the germline V gene, CDR1 is SGHNT and CDR2 is YYREEE (reference sequence). CDR3 residues: CASSLGLAGVLNEQFF. CDR3 in DNA: TGTGCCAGCAGCTTGGGACTAGCGGGAGTGTTGAATGAGCAGTTCTTC.

The chain links TRBV19 to TRBJ2-7, with TRBD2 as a possible D gene (6 bases). Per the germline V gene, CDR1 is LNHDA and CDR2 is SQIVND (reference sequence). The length of the CDR3 is 13 residues. V lost 5 bases, J lost 1 base, and 9 bases lay in between. CDR3 sequence (DNA): TGTGCCAGTAGTTATGGGGGGTCCTACGAGCAGTACTTC. Translation gives CASSYGGSYEQYF.

The chain joins TRBV30 to TRBJ1-1, with D uncertain. In germline, CDR1 is GTSNPN, CDR2 SVGIG (reference sequence). This CDR3 spans 15 amino acids. Deletions cut 4 bases from V and 0 bases from J, with 15 bases between. For the CDR3, the DNA is TGTGCCTGGAACGACATCCCCCTCATGAACACTGAAGCTTTCTTT. Protein: CAWNDIPLMNTEAFF.